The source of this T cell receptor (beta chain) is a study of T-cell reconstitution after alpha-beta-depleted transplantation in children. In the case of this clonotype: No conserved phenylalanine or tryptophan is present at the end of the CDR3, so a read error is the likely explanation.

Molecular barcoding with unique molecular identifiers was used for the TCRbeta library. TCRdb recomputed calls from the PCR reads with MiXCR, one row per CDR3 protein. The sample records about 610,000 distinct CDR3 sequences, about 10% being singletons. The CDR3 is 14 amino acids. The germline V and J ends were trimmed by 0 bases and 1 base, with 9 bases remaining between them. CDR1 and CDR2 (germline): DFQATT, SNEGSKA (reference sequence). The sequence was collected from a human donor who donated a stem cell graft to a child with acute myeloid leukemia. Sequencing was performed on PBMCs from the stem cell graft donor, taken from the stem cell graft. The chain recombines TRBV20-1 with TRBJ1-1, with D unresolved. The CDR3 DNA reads TGCAGTGCTAGAGATCAGCCCTGGAACACTGAAGCTTTCTGT. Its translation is CSARDQPWNTEAFC.